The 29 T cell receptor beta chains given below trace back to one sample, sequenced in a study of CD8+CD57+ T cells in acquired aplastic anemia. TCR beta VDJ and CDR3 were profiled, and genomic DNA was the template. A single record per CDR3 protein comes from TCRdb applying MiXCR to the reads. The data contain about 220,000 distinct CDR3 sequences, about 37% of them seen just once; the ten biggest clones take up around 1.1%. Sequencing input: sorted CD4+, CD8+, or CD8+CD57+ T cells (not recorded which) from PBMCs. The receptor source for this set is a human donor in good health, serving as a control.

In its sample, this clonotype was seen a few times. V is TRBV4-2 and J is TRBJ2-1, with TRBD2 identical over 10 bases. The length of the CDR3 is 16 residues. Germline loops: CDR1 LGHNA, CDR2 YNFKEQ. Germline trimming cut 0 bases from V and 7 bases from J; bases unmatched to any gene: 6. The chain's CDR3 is CASSQDSLAGDNEQFF. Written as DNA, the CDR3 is TGTGCCAGCAGCCAAGATTCGCTAGCGGGGGATAATGAGCAGTTCTTC.

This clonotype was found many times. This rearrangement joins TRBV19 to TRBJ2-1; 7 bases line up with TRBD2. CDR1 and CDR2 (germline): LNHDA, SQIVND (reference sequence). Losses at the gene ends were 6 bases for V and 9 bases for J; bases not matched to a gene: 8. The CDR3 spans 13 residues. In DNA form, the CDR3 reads TGTGCCAGTAGGAAGGCCGGCGGGGGTGAGCAGTTCTTC. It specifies CASRKAGGGEQFF.

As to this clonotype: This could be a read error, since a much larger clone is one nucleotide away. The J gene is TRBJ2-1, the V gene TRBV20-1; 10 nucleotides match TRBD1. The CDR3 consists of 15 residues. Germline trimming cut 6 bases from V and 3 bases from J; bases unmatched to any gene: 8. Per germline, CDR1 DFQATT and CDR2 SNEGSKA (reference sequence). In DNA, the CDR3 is TGCAGTGCGCTAGGTAGGGACAGGGGCTACAATGAGCAGTTCTTC. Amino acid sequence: CSALGRDRGYNEQFF.

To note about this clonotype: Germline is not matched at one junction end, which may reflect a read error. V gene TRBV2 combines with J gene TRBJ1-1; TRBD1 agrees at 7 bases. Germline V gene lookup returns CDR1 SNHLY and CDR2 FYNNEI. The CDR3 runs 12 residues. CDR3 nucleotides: TGTGCCAACCTGGACAGGAACGCTGAAGCTTTCTTT. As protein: CANLDRNAEAFF.

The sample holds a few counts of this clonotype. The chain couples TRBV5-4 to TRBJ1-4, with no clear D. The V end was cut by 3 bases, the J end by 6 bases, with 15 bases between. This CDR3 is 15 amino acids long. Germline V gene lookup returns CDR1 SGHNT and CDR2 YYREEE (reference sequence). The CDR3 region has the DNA TGTGCCAGCAGCTCTTGGTCTGGGAACCATGAAAAACTGTTTTTT. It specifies CASSSWSGNHEKLFF.

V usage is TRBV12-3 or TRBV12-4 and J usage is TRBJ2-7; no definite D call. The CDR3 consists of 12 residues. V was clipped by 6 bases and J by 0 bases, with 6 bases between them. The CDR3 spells CASSRVSYEQYF. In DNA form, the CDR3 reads TGTGCCAGCAGCCGGGTCTCCTACGAGCAGTACTTC.

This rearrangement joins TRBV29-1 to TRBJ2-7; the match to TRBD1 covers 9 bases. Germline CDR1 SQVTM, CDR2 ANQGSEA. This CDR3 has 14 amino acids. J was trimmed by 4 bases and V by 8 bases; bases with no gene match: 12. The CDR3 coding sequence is TGCAGCCAAGTGGCCGGGACAGGGACGTACGAGCAGTACTTC. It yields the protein CSQVAGTGTYEQYF.

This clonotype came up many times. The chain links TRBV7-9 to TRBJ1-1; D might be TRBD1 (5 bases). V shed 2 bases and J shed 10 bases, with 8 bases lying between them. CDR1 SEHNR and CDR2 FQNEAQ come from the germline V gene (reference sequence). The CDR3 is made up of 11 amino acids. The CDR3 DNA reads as TGTGCCAGCAGCTTAACAGGTGGAGCTTTCTTT. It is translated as CASSLTGGAFF. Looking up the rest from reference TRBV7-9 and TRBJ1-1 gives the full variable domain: DTGVSQNPRHKITKRGQNVTFRCDPISEHNRLYWYRQTLGQGPEFLTYFQNEAQLEKSRLLSDRFSAERPKGSFSTLEIQRTEQGDSAMYLCASSLTGGAFFGQGTRLTVV.

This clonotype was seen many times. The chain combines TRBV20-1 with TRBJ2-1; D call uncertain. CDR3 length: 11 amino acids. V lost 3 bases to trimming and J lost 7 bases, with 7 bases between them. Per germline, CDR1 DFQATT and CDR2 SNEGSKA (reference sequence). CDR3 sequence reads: CSASGPNEQFF. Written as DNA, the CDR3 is TGCAGTGCTAGCGGCCCGAATGAGCAGTTCTTC.

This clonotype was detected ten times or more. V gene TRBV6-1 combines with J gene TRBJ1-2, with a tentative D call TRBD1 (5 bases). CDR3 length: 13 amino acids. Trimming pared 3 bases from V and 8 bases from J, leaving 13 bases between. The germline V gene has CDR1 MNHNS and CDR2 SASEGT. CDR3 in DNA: TGTGCCAGCAGTGAGTGGGCAGGGTACGGCTACACCTTC. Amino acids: CASSEWAGYGYTF.

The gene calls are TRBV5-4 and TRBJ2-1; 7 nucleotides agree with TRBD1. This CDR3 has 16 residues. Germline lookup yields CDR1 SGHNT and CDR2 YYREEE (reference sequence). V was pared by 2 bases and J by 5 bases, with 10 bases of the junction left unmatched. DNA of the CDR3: TGTGCCAGCAGCTTCTCCGGGACAGTGGGCCACAATGAGCAGTTCTTC. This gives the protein CASSFSGTVGHNEQFF.

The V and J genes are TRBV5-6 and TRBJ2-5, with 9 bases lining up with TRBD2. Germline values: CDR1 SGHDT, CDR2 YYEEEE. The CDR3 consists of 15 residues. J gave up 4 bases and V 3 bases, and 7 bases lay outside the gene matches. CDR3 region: CASSSLSGSGETQYF. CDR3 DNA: TGTGCCAGCAGCTCGCTTAGCGGGAGCGGAGAGACCCAGTACTTC.

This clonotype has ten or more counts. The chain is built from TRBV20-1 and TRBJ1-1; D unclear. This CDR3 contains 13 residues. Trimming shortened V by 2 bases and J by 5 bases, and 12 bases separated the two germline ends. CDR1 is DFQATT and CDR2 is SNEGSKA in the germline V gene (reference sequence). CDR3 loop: CSARLSIRTEAFF. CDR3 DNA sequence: TGCAGTGCTAGACTCTCCATAAGGACTGAAGCTTTCTTT.

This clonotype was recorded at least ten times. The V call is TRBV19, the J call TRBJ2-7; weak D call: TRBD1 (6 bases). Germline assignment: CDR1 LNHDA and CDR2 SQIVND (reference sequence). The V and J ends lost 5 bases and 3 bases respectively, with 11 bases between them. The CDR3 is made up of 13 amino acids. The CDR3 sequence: CASSLDSFYEQYF. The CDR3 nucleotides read TGTGCCAGTAGTTTGGACAGCTTCTACGAGCAGTACTTC.

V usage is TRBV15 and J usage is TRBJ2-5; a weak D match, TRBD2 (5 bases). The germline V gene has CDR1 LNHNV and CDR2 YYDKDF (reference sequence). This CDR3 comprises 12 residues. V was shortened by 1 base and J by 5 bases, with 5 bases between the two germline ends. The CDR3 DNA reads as TGTGCCACCAGCAGAGTAGCGGAGACCCAGTACTTC. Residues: CATSRVAETQYF.

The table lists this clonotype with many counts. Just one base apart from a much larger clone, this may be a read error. CDR3 DNA sequence: TGTGCCACCAGCAGAGATCGTTCGCGGACAGGGATTGGCTACACCTTC. It is translated as CATSRDRSRTGIGYTF. The gene calls are TRBV15 and TRBJ1-2; 8 nucleotides agree with TRBD1. The V gene's germline CDR1 is LNHNV and CDR2 YYDKDF (reference sequence). Trimming removed 0 bases from V and 7 bases from J; junction bases left unmatched: 10. CDR3 length equals 16 residues.

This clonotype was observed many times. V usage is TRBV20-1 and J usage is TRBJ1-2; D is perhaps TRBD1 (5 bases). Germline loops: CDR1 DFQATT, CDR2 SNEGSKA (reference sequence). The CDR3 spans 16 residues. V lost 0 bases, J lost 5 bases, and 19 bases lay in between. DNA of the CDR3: TGCAGTGCTAGAGACCGGGGAATGTCAGGGATATATGGCTACACCTTC. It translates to CSARDRGMSGIYGYTF.

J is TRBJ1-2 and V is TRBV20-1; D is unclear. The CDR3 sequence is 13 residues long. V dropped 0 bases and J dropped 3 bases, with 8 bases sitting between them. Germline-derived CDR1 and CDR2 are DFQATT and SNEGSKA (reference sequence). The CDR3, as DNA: TGCAGTGCTAGAGACACCTCTGACTATGGCTACACCTTC. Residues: CSARDTSDYGYTF.

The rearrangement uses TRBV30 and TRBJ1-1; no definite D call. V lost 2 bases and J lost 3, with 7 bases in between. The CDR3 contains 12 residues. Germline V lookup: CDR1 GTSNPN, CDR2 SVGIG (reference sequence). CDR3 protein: CAWSLTYTEAFF. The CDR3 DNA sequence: TGTGCCTGGAGTCTAACATACACTGAAGCTTTCTTT.

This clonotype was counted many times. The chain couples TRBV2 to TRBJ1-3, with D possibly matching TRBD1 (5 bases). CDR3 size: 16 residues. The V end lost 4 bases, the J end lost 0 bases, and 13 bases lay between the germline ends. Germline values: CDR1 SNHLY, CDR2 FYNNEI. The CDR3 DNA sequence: TGTGCCAGCAGTGTCGGCAGGGCTTTCTCTGGAAACACCATATATTTT. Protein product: CASSVGRAFSGNTIYF.

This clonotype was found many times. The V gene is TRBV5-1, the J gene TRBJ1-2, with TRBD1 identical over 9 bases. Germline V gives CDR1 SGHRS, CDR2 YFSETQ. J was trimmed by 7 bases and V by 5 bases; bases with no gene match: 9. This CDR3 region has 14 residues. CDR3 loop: CASRPGQGSSGYTF. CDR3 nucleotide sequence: TGCGCCAGCAGACCGGGACAGGGAAGTAGTGGCTACACCTTC. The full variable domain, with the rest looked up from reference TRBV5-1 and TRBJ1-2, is KAGVTQTPRYLIKTRGQQVTLSCSPISGHRSVSWYQQTPGQGLQFLFEYFSETQRNKGNFPGRFSGRQFSNSRSEMNVSTLELGDSALYLCASRPGQGSSGYTFGSGTRLTVV.

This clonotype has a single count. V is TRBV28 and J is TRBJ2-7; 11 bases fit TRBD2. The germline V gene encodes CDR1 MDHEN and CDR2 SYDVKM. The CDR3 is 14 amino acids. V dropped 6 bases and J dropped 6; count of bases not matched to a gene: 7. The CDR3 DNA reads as TGTGCCAGCAGGATAGCGGGAGGGCATCTCGAGCAGTACTTC. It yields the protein CASRIAGGHLEQYF.

This CDR3 reads CASSSAKLGQLNTEAFF. CDR3 sequence (DNA): TGTGCCAGCAGCTCGGCCAAACTGGGACAGCTGAACACTGAAGCTTTCTTT. The chain joins TRBV5-4 to TRBJ1-1, with TRBD1 matching 7 bases. The CDR3 covers 17 residues. The V and J ends lost 3 bases and 0 bases, in that order; junction bases with no gene match: 11. Per germline, CDR1 SGHNT and CDR2 YYREEE (reference sequence).

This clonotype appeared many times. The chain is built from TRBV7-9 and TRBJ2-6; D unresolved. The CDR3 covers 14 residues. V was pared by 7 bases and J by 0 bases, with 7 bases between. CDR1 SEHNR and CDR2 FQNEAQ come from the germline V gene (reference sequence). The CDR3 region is CASTRNSGANVLTF. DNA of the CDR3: TGTGCCAGCACCCGGAACTCTGGGGCCAACGTCCTGACTTTC.

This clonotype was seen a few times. The CDR3 DNA sequence: TGTGCCTACGCAGACTTCGACGGCAATCAGCCCCAGCATTTT. Amino acids: CAYADFDGNQPQHF. The chain joins TRBV30 to TRBJ1-5; D not certain. Trimming shortened V by 7 bases and J by 2 bases, and 15 bases separated the two germline ends. Germline V gene lookup returns CDR1 GTSNPN and CDR2 SVGIG (reference sequence). The CDR3 is 14 amino acids.

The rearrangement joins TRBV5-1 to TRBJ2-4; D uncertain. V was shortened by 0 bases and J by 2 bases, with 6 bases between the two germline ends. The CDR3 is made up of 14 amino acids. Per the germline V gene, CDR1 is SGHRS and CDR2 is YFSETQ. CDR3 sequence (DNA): TGCGCCAGCAGCTTGGGGGGTACCAAAAACATTCAGTACTTC. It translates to CASSLGGTKNIQYF.

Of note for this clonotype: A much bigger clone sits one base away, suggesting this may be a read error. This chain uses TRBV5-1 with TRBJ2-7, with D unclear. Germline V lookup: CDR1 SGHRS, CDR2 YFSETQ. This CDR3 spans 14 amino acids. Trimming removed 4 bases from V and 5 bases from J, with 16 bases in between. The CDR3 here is CASSPTAGSHEQYF. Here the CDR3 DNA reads TGCGCCAGCAGCCCGACCGCCGGGTCCCACGAGCAGTACTTC.

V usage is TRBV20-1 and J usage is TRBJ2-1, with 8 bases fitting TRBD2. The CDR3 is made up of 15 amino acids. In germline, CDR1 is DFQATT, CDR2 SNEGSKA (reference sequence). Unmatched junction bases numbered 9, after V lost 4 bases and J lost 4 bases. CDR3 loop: CSANPRLAGYNEQFF. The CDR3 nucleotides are TGCAGTGCTAACCCCAGGCTAGCGGGTTACAATGAGCAGTTCTTC.

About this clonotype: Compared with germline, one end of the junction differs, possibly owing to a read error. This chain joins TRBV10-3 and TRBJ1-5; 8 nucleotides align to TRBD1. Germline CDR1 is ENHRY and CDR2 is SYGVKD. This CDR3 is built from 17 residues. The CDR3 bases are TGTGCCAGCAGTTACTCAGCTCTTGCAGGGGGCCATCAGCCCCAGCATTTT. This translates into CASSYSALAGGHQPQHF.